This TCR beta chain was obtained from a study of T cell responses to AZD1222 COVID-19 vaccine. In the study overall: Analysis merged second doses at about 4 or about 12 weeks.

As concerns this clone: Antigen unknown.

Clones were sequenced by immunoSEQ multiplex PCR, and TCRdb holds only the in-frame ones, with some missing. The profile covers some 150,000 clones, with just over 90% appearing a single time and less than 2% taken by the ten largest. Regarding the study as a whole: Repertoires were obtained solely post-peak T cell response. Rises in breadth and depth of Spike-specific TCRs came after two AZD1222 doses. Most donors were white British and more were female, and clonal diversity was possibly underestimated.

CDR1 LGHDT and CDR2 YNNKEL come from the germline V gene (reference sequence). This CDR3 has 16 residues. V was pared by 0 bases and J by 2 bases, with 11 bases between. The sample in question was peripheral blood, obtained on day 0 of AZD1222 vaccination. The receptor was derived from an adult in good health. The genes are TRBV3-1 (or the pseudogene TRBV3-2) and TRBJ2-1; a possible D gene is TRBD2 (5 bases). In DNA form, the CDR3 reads TGTGCCAGCAGCCAAGATGGGCTAGCAGCCTACAATGAGCAGTTCTTC. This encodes CASSQDGLAAYNEQFF.